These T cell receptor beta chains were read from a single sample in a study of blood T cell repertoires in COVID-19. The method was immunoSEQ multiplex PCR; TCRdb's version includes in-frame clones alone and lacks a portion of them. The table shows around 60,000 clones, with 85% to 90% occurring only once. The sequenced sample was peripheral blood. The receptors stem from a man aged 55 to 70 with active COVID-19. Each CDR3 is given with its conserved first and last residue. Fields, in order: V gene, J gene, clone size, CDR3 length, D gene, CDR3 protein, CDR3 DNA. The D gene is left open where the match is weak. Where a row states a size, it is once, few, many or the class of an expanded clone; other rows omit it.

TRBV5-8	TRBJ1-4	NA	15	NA	CASSLEGLDWEKLFF	TGTGCCAGCAGCTTGGAGGGACTGGATTGGGAAAAACTGTTTTTT
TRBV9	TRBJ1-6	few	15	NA	CASSASQGGYSPLHF	TGTGCCAGCAGCGCGTCACAGGGAGGGTATTCACCCCTCCACTTT
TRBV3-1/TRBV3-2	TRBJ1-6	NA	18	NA	CASSSHLPGFLRNSPLHF	TGTGCCAGCAGCTCCCACCTGCCAGGTTTCCTCCGGAATTCACCCCTCCACTTT
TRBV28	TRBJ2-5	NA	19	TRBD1	CASSLPIGLGTGVYETQYF	TGTGCCAGCAGTTTACCGATCGGCCTCGGGACAGGGGTCTACGAGACCCAGTACTTC
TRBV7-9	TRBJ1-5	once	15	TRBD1	CASSPSDRGYQPQHF	TGTGCCAGCAGCCCGTCGGACAGGGGATATCAGCCCCAGCATTTT
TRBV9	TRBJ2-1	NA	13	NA	CASSFRLKDEQFF	TGTGCCAGCAGCTTCCGACTAAAGGATGAGCAGTTCTTC
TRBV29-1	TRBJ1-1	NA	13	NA	CSVEGHKNTEAFF	TGCAGCGTTGAAGGCCACAAGAACACTGAAGCTTTCTTT
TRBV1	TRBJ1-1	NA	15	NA	CTSSHSTGEDTEAFF	TGCACCAGCAGCCACTCTACAGGGGAGGACACTGAAGCTTTCTTT
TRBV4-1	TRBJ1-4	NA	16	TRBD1	CASSQERGTGGEKLFF	TGCGCCAGCAGCCAAGAAAGGGGGACAGGAGGGGAAAAACTGTTTTTT
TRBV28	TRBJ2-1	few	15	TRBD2	CASRPTSGSGNEQFF	TGTGCCAGCAGACCGACTAGCGGGAGCGGCAATGAGCAGTTCTTC
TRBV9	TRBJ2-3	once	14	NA	CASSISGSTDTQYF	TGTGCCAGCAGCATAAGCGGGAGCACAGATACGCAGTATTTT
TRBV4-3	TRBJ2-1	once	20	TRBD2	CASSQATGTISPGSYNEQFF	TGCGCCAGCAGCCAAGCCACCGGGACTATATCTCCGGGCTCCTACAATGAGCAGTTCTTC
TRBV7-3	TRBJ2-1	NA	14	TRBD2	CASSAGLAGAMQFF	TGTGCCAGCAGCGCGGGCCTAGCGGGAGCGATGCAGTTCTTC
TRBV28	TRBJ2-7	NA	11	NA	CASARSYEQYF	TGTGCCAGCGCCCGGTCGTACGAGCAGTACTTC
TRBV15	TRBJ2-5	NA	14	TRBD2	CATEALAGEETQYF	TGTGCCACGGAGGCCCTAGCGGGGGAGGAGACCCAGTACTTC
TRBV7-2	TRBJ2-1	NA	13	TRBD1	CASSLRTGREQFF	TGTGCCAGCAGCTTAAGGACAGGGCGCGAGCAGTTCTTC
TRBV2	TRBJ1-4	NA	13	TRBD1	CASSPGGLEKLFF	TGTGCCAGCAGTCCAGGGGGCTTAGAAAAACTGTTTTTT
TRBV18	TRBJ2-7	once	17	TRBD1	CASSPPGQGRSYYEQCF	TGTGCCAGCTCACCACCGGGACAGGGGAGATCTTACTACGAGCAGTGCTTC
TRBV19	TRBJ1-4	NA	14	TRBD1	CASSDRGVREKLFF	TGTGCCAGTAGCGACAGGGGGGTACGTGAAAAACTGTTTTTT
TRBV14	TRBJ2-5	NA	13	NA	CASRKGAQVTQYF	TGTGCCAGCAGGAAAGGGGCACAGGTGACCCAGTACTTC
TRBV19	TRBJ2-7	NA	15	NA	CASSPGLSYSYEQYF	TGTGCCAGTTCCCCGGGACTCTCTTACTCCTACGAGCAGTACTTC
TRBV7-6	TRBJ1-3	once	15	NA	CASSLKGLAGNTIYF	TGTGCCAGCAGCTTAAAGGGACTGGCTGGAAACACCATATATTTT
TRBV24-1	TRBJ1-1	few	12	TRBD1	CATSGETGSSFF	TGTGCCACCAGTGGGGAGACAGGGTCGTCTTTCTTT
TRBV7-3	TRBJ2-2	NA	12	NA	CASRGYTGELFF	TGTGCCAGCCGCGGGTACACCGGGGAGCTGTTTTTT
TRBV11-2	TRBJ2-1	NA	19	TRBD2	CASSFSGRASSAIFDEQFF	TGTGCCAGCAGCTTTTCCGGGAGGGCCAGTTCCGCCATATTCGATGAGCAGTTCTTC
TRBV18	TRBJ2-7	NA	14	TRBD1	CASSPPGQNYEQYF	TGTGCCAGCTCACCACCGGGACAGAATTACGAGCAGTACTTC
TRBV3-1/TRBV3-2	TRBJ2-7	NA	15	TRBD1	CASSRSGTGGGEQYF	TGTGCCAGCAGCCGATCCGGGACAGGGGGGGGAGAGCAGTACTTC
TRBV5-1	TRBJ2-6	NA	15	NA	CASSLGPEGANVLTF	TGCGCCAGCAGCTTGGGGCCGGAGGGGGCCAACGTCCTGACTTTC
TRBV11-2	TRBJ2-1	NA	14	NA	CASSFSSAYVEQFF	TGTGCCAGCAGCTTTAGCTCCGCCTATGTTGAGCAGTTCTTC
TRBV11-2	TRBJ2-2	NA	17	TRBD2	CASSWGLAGGRAGELFF	TGTGCCAGCAGCTGGGGACTAGCGGGGGGGCGAGCCGGGGAGCTGTTTTTT
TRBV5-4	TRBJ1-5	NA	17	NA	CASSLANLIILNQPQHF	TGTGCCAGCAGCTTGGCTAATTTAATAATACTCAATCAGCCCCAGCATTTT
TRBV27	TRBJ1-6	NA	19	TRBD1	CASSLTGGGLSSYNSPLHF	TGTGCCAGCAGTCTAACAGGGGGCGGCCTAAGCTCCTATAATTCACCCCTCCACTTT
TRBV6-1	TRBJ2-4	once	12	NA	CASSELTQRQYF	TGTGCCAGCAGTGAGTTGACTCAGAGGCAGTACTTC
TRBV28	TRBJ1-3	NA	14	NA	CASTQPDRLDTIYF	TGTGCCAGCACCCAACCCGACAGGTTGGACACCATATATTTT
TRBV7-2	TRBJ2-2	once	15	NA	CASSLKRGSTGELFF	TGTGCCAGCAGCTTAAAAAGGGGTTCCACCGGGGAGCTGTTTTTT
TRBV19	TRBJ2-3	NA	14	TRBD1	CASSNQGVADTQYF	TGTGCCAGTAGTAATCAGGGGGTGGCAGATACGCAGTATTTT
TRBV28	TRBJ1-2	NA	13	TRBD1	CASSLTGTYGYTF	TGTGCCAGCAGTTTGACAGGGACCTATGGCTACACCTTC
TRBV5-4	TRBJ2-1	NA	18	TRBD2	CASSLGASGRASYNEQFF	TGTGCCAGCAGCTTGGGGGCTAGCGGGAGGGCCAGCTACAATGAGCAGTTCTTC
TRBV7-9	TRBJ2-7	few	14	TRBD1	CASSLQGAAYEQYF	TGTGCCAGCAGCTTACAGGGGGCGGCATACGAGCAGTACTTC
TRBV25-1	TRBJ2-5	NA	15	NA	CASSDRDINQETQYF	TGTGCCAGCAGTGACCGGGACATAAACCAAGAGACCCAGTACTTC
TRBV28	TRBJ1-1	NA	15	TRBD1	CASSSRTGAGTEAFF	TGTGCCAGCAGTTCCAGGACAGGCGCGGGAACTGAAGCTTTCTTT
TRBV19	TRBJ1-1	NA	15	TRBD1	CASEPGGRLGTEAFF	TGTGCCAGTGAACCAGGGGGAAGGTTGGGGACTGAAGCTTTCTTT
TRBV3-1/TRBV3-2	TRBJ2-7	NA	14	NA	CASSQSFVSYEQYF	TGTGCCAGCAGCCAATCGTTTGTCTCCTACGAGCAGTACTTC
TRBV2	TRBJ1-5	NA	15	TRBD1	CASSENRGSNQPQHF	TGTGCCAGCAGTGAAAACAGGGGTAGCAATCAGCCCCAGCATTTT